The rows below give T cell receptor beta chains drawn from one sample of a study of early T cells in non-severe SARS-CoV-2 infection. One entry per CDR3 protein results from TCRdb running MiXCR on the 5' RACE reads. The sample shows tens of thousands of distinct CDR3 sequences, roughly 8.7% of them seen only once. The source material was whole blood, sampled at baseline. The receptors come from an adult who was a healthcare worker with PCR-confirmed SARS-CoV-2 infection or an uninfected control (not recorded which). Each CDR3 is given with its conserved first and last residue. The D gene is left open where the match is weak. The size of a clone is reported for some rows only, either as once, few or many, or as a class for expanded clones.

CSVEDSGGRDETQYF	TGCAGCGTTGAAGATTCTGGCGGGAGGGATGAGACCCAGTACTTC	TRBJ2-5	TRBD2	TRBV29-1	few
CASSARLASTDTQYF	TGTGCCAGCAGCGCTCGACTAGCAAGCACAGATACGCAGTATTTT	TRBJ2-3	TRBD2	TRBV7-9	many
CASSLGSMSWDTQYF	TGTGCCAGCAGCTTGGGGTCCATGTCGTGGGATACGCAGTATTTT	TRBJ2-3	-	TRBV5-4	few
CSVESRLAETQYF	TGCAGCGTTGAATCTCGACTAGCAGAGACCCAGTACTTC	TRBJ2-5	TRBD2	TRBV29-1	few
CASSQDPGQGSEQYF	TGCGCCAGCAGCCAAGATCCGGGACAGGGCTCCGAGCAGTACTTC	TRBJ2-7	TRBD1	TRBV4-1	many
CASSQDRLAGRTDTQYF	TGTGCCAGCAGCCAAGATCGGTTAGCGGGACGCACAGATACGCAGTATTTT	TRBJ2-3	TRBD2	TRBV3-1	many
CASSLLWTGDYEQYF	TGCGCCAGCAGCTTGTTGTGGACAGGGGATTACGAGCAGTACTTC	TRBJ2-7	TRBD1	TRBV5-1	-
CAWSVLLAANTGELFF	TGTGCCTGGAGTGTCTTACTAGCGGCGAACACCGGGGAGCTGTTTTTT	TRBJ2-2	TRBD2	TRBV30	few
CASSLRTGDNADTQYF	TGTGCCAGCAGCTTACGGACAGGGGATAACGCAGATACGCAGTATTTT	TRBJ2-3	TRBD1	TRBV7-6	few
CASSNAPTAPSSYNEQFF	TGTGCCAGCAGCAACGCCCCCACGGCCCCGAGCTCCTACAATGAGCAGTTCTTC	TRBJ2-1	-	TRBV9	-
CASSRGGELFF	TGTGCCAGCAGCCGGGGCGGGGAGCTGTTTTTT	TRBJ2-2	-	TRBV6-5	many
CASSYSHGSSYEQYF	TGTGCCAGCAGTTACTCCCATGGGTCCTCCTACGAGCAGTACTTC	TRBJ2-7	-	TRBV6-5	few
CASSYGATSYEQYF	TGTGCCAGCAGTTACGGCGCAACCTCCTACGAGCAGTACTTC	TRBJ2-7	-	TRBV6-5	-
CASRLRAGSTDTQYF	TGTGCCAGCAGGCTAAGAGCCGGGAGCACAGATACGCAGTATTTT	TRBJ2-3	-	TRBV6-2/TRBV6-3	few
CASSQAGTGNEKLFF	TGTGCCAGCAGCCAGGCCGGGACAGGGAATGAAAAACTGTTTTTT	TRBJ1-4	TRBD1	TRBV3-1	few
CASSLNTEAFF	TGTGCCAGCAGCCTTAACACTGAAGCTTTCTTT	TRBJ1-1	-	TRBV11-2	many
CASSYSRQGISETQYF	TGTGCCAGCAGTTACTCCCGACAGGGGATCTCAGAGACCCAGTACTTC	TRBJ2-5	TRBD1	TRBV6-6	many
CASSSHLAGVGETQYF	TGTGCCAGCAGCTCCCATCTAGCGGGAGTAGGGGAGACCCAGTACTTC	TRBJ2-5	TRBD2	TRBV7-8	many
CASSQPGTDPRATDGYTF	TGTGCCAGCAGCCAGCCCGGGACAGATCCAAGGGCCACTGATGGCTACACCTTC	TRBJ1-2	TRBD1	TRBV4-2	-
CASNPGTAFNEQFF	TGTGCCAGCAATCCCGGGACGGCTTTTAATGAGCAGTTCTTC	TRBJ2-1	-	TRBV19	-
CVSSQEASGTSVYNEQFF	TGTGTCAGCAGCCAAGAGGCAAGCGGGACTAGCGTCTACAATGAGCAGTTCTTC	TRBJ2-1	TRBD2	TRBV3-1	-
CASRTSSSGNTIYF	TGTGCCAGCAGGACGTCCTCCTCTGGAAACACCATATATTTT	TRBJ1-3	-	TRBV12-3/TRBV12-4	many
CASSLLYQETQYF	TGTGCCAGCAGCTTACTGTACCAAGAGACCCAGTACTTC	TRBJ2-5	-	TRBV11-1	-
CASSHGTEETQYF	TGTGCTAGCAGCCACGGGACAGAAGAGACCCAGTACTTC	TRBJ2-5	TRBD1	TRBV7-7	-
CASERARYNEQFF	TGTGCCAGCGAGAGGGCGAGGTACAATGAGCAGTTCTTC	TRBJ2-1	-	TRBV6-1	few
CASSNPDRANEQYF	TGTGCCAGCAGCAACCCGGACAGGGCGAACGAGCAGTACTTC	TRBJ2-7	TRBD1	TRBV6-1	few
CASSWGSGAGNTIYF	TGTGCCAGCAGCTGGGGTTCGGGTGCTGGAAACACCATATATTTT	TRBJ1-3	-	TRBV5-4	-
CASSLLQTNSPLHF	TGTGCCAGCAGTTTATTACAGACTAATTCACCCCTCCACTTT	TRBJ1-6	-	TRBV27	many
CASSQGGDYSNQPQHF	TGTGCCAGCAGCCAAGGTGGGGATTATAGCAATCAGCCCCAGCATTTT	TRBJ1-5	-	TRBV4-2	-
CATSARFVAGDLYNEQFF	TGTGCCACCAGTGCCCGTTTTGTAGCGGGAGATCTCTACAATGAGCAGTTCTTC	TRBJ2-1	TRBD2	TRBV24-1	once
CASGGTGGVTDTQYF	TGTGCCAGCGGTGGAACAGGGGGAGTCACAGATACGCAGTATTTT	TRBJ2-3	TRBD1	TRBV7-9	-
CASSLDRPYNSPLHF	TGTGCCAGCAGCCTGGACAGGCCCTATAATTCACCCCTCCACTTT	TRBJ1-6	TRBD1	TRBV2	-
CASSAGTGFYNSPLHF	TGTGCCAGCAGTGCCGGGACAGGGTTCTATAATTCACCCCTCCACTTT	TRBJ1-6	TRBD1	TRBV9	many
CASSLGRLGEAFF	TGTGCCAGCAGCTTGGGAAGGTTGGGGGAAGCTTTCTTT	TRBJ1-1	-	TRBV5-6	few
CSVAGSSYNEQFF	TGCAGCGTTGCGGGGAGCTCCTACAATGAGCAGTTCTTC	TRBJ2-1	-	TRBV29-1	many
CASKRDHGPASETQYF	TGTGCCAGCAAAAGGGATCATGGGCCCGCCTCGGAGACCCAGTACTTC	TRBJ2-5	-	TRBV6-1	few
CASSSEPRRLNTEAFF	TGCGCCAGCAGCTCCGAGCCGAGACGGTTGAACACTGAAGCTTTCTTT	TRBJ1-1	-	TRBV5-1	-
CASSVRDNEQFF	TGTGCCAGCAGCGTACGGGACAATGAGCAGTTCTTC	TRBJ2-1	-	TRBV11-3	-
CAWSVLRTRFF	TGTGCCTGGAGTGTATTGCGAACAAGGTTCTTC	TRBJ2-1	-	TRBV30	few
CAGQGTELGEPNTGELFF	TGTGCCGGACAGGGGACAGAGTTGGGGGAGCCTAACACCGGGGAGCTGTTTTTT	TRBJ2-2	TRBD1	TRBV6-1	-
CASSLGQGWADTQYF	TGTGCCAGCAGTCTAGGACAGGGCTGGGCAGATACGCAGTATTTT	TRBJ2-3	TRBD1	TRBV12-3/TRBV12-4	-
CASSSLQRDEQYF	TGTGCCAGCAGCTCCTTACAGAGGGACGAGCAGTACTTC	TRBJ2-7	-	TRBV7-6	-
CASSRGATKETQYF	TGTGCCAGCAGCCGCGGGGCAACCAAAGAGACCCAGTACTTC	TRBJ2-5	-	TRBV7-6	-
CASSLLHANNEQFF	TGTGCCAGCAGTCTCCTGCATGCCAACAATGAGCAGTTCTTC	TRBJ2-1	-	TRBV12-3/TRBV12-4	-
CASRDRGDTDTQYF	TGTGCCAGCAGGGATCGGGGGGACACAGATACGCAGTATTTT	TRBJ2-3	TRBD2	TRBV25-1	few
CASSLGTRGFQYF	TGTGCCAGCAGCTTAGGGACGAGGGGCTTCCAGTACTTC	TRBJ2-5	-	TRBV7-9	few